This T cell receptor beta chain was identified during a study of blood T cell repertoires in COVID-19. Overall study: Collection of acute and convalescent COVID-19 samples took place in the United States, Italy and Spain. Sources were T cells, B-cell-depleted T cells, or PBMCs; the material itself was cDNA or gDNA.

Remarks on this clone: A junction end diverges from the germline sequence, so it may reflect a read error.

CDR1 is SGHTA, CDR2 FQGNSA, per germline. This CDR3 comprises 15 residues. Original data processing: Using reference gene primer amplification, nucleated cell counts were estimated. TCRdb's copy holds only in-frame clones and misses some; the assay was immunoSEQ multiplex PCR. Clone size and V and J calls were adopted from that table, with D and trimming inferred from the DNA. The sample includes nearly 110,000 clones, approximately 88% of them seen just once. This clonotype originated in a man aged 45-60 years with active or convalescent COVID-19. The rearrangement joins TRBV7-2 to TRBJ2-1; weak D call: TRBD2 (5 bases). Sequenced input: peripheral blood. CDR3 nucleotides: TGTGCCGGCAGCTTTACCAGCGGAGCGTACAATGAGCAGTTCTTC. Protein sequence: CAGSFTSGAYNEQFF.